The T cell receptor beta chain described here comes from a study of human T cells and chemical hapten exposure. Trimming removed 6 bases from V and 6 bases from J, with 15 bases in between. CDR3 length: 14 amino acids. Germline CDR1 is MNHEY and CDR2 is SVGEGT. The table lists this clonotype with many counts. Its target is unknown. Methods used by the authors: There were a median of around 97,000 TCRs per sample, with a range from about 23,224 to 690,600. From the RACE reads, TCRdb called clonotypes with MiXCR, one entry per CDR3 protein. These V and J calls rely on TCRdb rather than the paper's analysis. The sample consists of just over 90,000 distinct CDR3 sequences, approximately 10% of them appearing once. The time point is: healthy volunteer bleed at 2 weeks. Extraction of total RNA was performed on unfractionated whole blood. Study-wide results and caveats: The number of TCRs above 1 in 1000 frequency did not change after DPC sensitization.

What was sequenced was whole blood. The receptor was derived from a female donor in good health. Some clones in this sample may be carry-over from other donors' samples. J is TRBJ2-1 and V is TRBV6-2 or TRBV6-3; D gene ambiguous. The CDR3 DNA sequence: TGTGCCAGCAGACCCCAGCCTCAGGTCAATGAGCAGTTCTTC. Translated: CASRPQPQVNEQFF.